The text below deals with one TCR beta chain. As originally analysed: Estimates of nucleated cell counts were drawn from the amplification of reference gene primers. Profiled with immunoSEQ multiplex PCR; TCRdb holds only in-frame clones, not every one. For V, J and clone size, that table is used; D and trimming come from the DNA. Here the sample spans about 170,000 clones, approximately 86% being singletons. The sample comes from a study of blood T cell repertoires in COVID-19. The wider study: Samples representing acute and convalescent COVID-19 were sourced from the United States, Italy and Spain.

V trimming: 4 bases; J trimming: 4 bases; junction bases outside the gene matches: 8. This CDR3 spans 16 amino acids. Looked up from germline, CDR1 is WSHSY and CDR2 is SAAADI. Sequenced sample: peripheral blood. The receptor was derived from a woman older than 75 with active or convalescent COVID-19. The chain joins TRBV10-2 to TRBJ2-2; 8 bases align to TRBD1. In DNA, the CDR3 is TGCGCCAGCAGTGTACCAGGGGGCGTTAGCACCGGGGAGCTGTTTTTT. Residues: CASSVPGGVSTGELFF.